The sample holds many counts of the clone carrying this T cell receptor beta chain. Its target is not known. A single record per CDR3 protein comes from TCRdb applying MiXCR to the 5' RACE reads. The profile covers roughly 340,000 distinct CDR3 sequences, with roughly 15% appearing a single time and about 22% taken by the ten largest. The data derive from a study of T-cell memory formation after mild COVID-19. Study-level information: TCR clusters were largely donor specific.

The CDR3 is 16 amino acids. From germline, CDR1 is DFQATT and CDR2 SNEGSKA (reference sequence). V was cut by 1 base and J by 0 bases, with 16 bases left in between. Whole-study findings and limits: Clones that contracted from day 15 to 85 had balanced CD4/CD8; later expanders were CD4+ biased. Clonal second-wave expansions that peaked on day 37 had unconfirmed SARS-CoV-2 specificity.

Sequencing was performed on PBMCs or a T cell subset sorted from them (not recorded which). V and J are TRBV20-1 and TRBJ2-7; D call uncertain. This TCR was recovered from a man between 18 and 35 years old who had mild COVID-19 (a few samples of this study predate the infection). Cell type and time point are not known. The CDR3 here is CSARAAVDASSYEQYV. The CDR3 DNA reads TGCAGTGCTAGAGCTGCCGTTGACGCTAGCTCCTACGAGCAGTACGTC.